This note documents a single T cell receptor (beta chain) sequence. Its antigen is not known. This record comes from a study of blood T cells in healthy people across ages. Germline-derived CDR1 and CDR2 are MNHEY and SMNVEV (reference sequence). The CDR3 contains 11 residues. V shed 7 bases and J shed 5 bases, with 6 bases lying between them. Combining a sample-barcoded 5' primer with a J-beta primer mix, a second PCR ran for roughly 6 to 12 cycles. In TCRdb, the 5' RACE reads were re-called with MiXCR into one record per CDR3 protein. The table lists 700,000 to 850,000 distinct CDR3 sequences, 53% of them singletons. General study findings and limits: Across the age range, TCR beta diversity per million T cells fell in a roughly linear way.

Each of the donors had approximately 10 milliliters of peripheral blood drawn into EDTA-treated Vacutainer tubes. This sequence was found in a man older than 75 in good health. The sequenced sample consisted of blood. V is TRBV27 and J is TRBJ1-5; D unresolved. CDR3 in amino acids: CASNTHQPQHF. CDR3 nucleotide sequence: TGTGCCAGCAACACCCATCAGCCCCAGCATTTT.